This T cell receptor (beta chain) was sequenced for a study of CD8+ T cells in alopecia areata. RNA extraction and reverse transcription yielded cDNA as sequencing template. Libraries were prepared by immunoSEQ multiplex PCR; TCRdb keeps only in-frame clonotypes and omits some of them. The sample has fewer than 150,000 clones, roughly 56% seen once. Documented treatment: oral pan-JAK inhibitor, 5-10 mg twice daily. J lost 4 bases, V lost 6 bases, and 10 bases had no gene match. The CDR3 loop spans 14 amino acids. The germline CDR1 and CDR2 sequences are SQVTM and ANQGSEA. The material sequenced was CD4+ T cells sorted from blood, taken at week 24, from a patient treated with tofacitinib. This TCR was sampled from a human donor with alopecia areata. The chain couples TRBV29-1 to TRBJ2-3; the match to TRBD1 covers 7 bases. The CDR3 loop reads CSVSAGTEPDTQYF. Written as DNA, the CDR3 is TGCAGCGTCTCCGCCGGGACAGAACCAGATACGCAGTATTTT.